The rows below give T cell receptor beta chains drawn from one sample of a study of CD8+ T cells in alopecia areata. Sequencing used immunoSEQ multiplex PCR; TCRdb keeps in-frame clones, though not all of them. There are approximately 100,000 clones in the sample; 40% to 55% occur only once, and 0.75% to 0.9% lies in the top ten. Source material: CD4+ T cells sorted from blood. These receptor sequences come from a human donor with alopecia areata. The CDR3 runs from the conserved cysteine through the conserved F or W. Each record gives: V gene, J gene, CDR3 length, clone size, D gene, CDR3 protein, CDR3 DNA. A D gene is named only where the DNA matches it firmly. Only some rows state a clone size, as once, few, many or a class for expanded clones.

V gene: TRBV28
J gene: TRBJ2-1
CDR3 length: 12
clone size: -
D gene: -
CDR3 protein: CASGGTNNEQFF
CDR3 DNA: TGTGCCAGCGGAGGAACTAACAATGAGCAGTTCTTC

V gene: TRBV30
J gene: TRBJ2-7
CDR3 length: 14
clone size: -
D gene: TRBD2
CDR3 protein: CAWSTLAGKYEQYF
CDR3 DNA: TGTGCCTGGAGTACCCTAGCGGGCAAATACGAGCAGTACTTC

V gene: TRBV19
J gene: TRBJ2-5
CDR3 length: 16
clone size: -
D gene: -
CDR3 protein: CASSIESGPYSETQYF
CDR3 DNA: TGTGCCAGTAGTATAGAAAGCGGCCCCTACTCGGAGACCCAGTACTTC

V gene: TRBV7-8
J gene: TRBJ1-2
CDR3 length: 14
clone size: -
D gene: TRBD1
CDR3 protein: CASSWDRGNYGYTF
CDR3 DNA: TGTGCCAGCAGCTGGGACAGGGGTAACTATGGCTACACCTTC

V gene: TRBV29-1
J gene: TRBJ2-5
CDR3 length: 12
clone size: -
D gene: -
CDR3 protein: CSVGHRQETQYF
CDR3 DNA: TGCAGCGTTGGACATCGGCAAGAGACCCAGTACTTC

V gene: TRBV29-1
J gene: TRBJ2-7
CDR3 length: 12
clone size: -
D gene: -
CDR3 protein: CSAGTGTYEQYF
CDR3 DNA: TGCAGCGCTGGGACGGGAACCTACGAGCAGTACTTC

V gene: TRBV5-1
J gene: TRBJ2-5
CDR3 length: 14
clone size: -
D gene: -
CDR3 protein: CASSSGGVGETQYF
CDR3 DNA: TGCGCCAGCAGCTCGGGTGGGGTCGGAGAGACCCAGTACTTC

V gene: TRBV4-3
J gene: TRBJ2-7
CDR3 length: 18
clone size: -
D gene: TRBD2
CDR3 protein: CASSQRTSGSSRTYEQYF
CDR3 DNA: TGCGCCAGCAGCCAAAGGACTAGCGGGAGCTCGAGGACCTACGAGCAGTACTTC

V gene: TRBV30
J gene: TRBJ1-1
CDR3 length: 13
clone size: -
D gene: -
CDR3 protein: CAWFLGGRTEAFF
CDR3 DNA: TGTGCCTGGTTTTTGGGGGGCAGGACTGAAGCTTTCTTT

V gene: TRBV30
J gene: TRBJ2-7
CDR3 length: 12
clone size: -
D gene: -
CDR3 protein: CAWSVGTYEQYF
CDR3 DNA: TGTGCCTGGAGTGTTGGGACCTACGAGCAGTACTTC

V gene: TRBV14
J gene: TRBJ1-6
CDR3 length: 15
clone size: -
D gene: -
CDR3 protein: CASSQVDSYNSPLHF
CDR3 DNA: TGTGCCAGCAGCCAAGTAGACTCCTATAATTCACCCCTCCACTTT

V gene: TRBV2
J gene: TRBJ1-2
CDR3 length: 14
clone size: few
D gene: -
CDR3 protein: CASSPGQNNYGYTF
CDR3 DNA: TGTGCCAGCAGTCCGGGACAAAATAACTATGGCTACACCTTC

V gene: TRBV5-1
J gene: TRBJ1-2
CDR3 length: 14
clone size: -
D gene: -
CDR3 protein: CASSSAQRDYGYTF
CDR3 DNA: TGCGCCAGCAGCTCAGCCCAGAGGGACTATGGCTACACCTTC

V gene: TRBV28
J gene: TRBJ2-1
CDR3 length: 15
clone size: -
D gene: TRBD2
CDR3 protein: CASSPPGLVGNEQFF
CDR3 DNA: TGTGCCAGCAGCCCCCCCGGACTAGTGGGCAATGAGCAGTTCTTC

V gene: TRBV29-1
J gene: TRBJ2-7
CDR3 length: 13
clone size: -
D gene: -
CDR3 protein: CSEGRDTTYEQYF
CDR3 DNA: TGCAGCGAGGGCCGGGACACCACCTACGAGCAGTACTTC

V gene: TRBV7-9
J gene: TRBJ1-5
CDR3 length: 14
clone size: -
D gene: -
CDR3 protein: CASSRGNANQPQHF
CDR3 DNA: TGTGCCAGCTCGCGGGGGAACGCTAATCAGCCCCAGCATTTT

V gene: TRBV6-6
J gene: TRBJ1-1
CDR3 length: 14
clone size: few
D gene: -
CDR3 protein: CASSYSTANTEAFF
CDR3 DNA: TGTGCCAGCAGTTACTCGACAGCGAACACTGAAGCTTTCTTT

V gene: TRBV30
J gene: TRBJ1-2
CDR3 length: 16
clone size: -
D gene: TRBD1
CDR3 protein: CAWSVPSTGGGYGYTF
CDR3 DNA: TGTGCCTGGAGTGTCCCTTCGACAGGGGGCGGCTATGGCTACACCTTC

V gene: TRBV28
J gene: TRBJ2-5
CDR3 length: 14
clone size: -
D gene: -
CDR3 protein: CASSLNRGQETQYF
CDR3 DNA: TGTGCCAGCAGCTTAAACCGGGGACAAGAGACCCAGTACTTC

V gene: TRBV7-2
J gene: TRBJ1-1
CDR3 length: 14
clone size: -
D gene: -
CDR3 protein: CASSPRTADTEAFF
CDR3 DNA: TGTGCCAGCAGCCCGCGGACAGCCGACACTGAAGCTTTCTTT

V gene: TRBV29-1
J gene: TRBJ2-5
CDR3 length: 14
clone size: few
D gene: TRBD2
CDR3 protein: CSVQRLAGQETQYF
CDR3 DNA: TGCAGCGTTCAACGACTAGCGGGTCAAGAGACCCAGTACTTC

V gene: TRBV29-1
J gene: TRBJ2-3
CDR3 length: 16
clone size: few
D gene: TRBD2
CDR3 protein: CSARGGSRVRADTQYF
CDR3 DNA: TGCAGCGCCCGTGGCGGGAGTAGGGTCCGGGCAGATACGCAGTATTTT

V gene: TRBV7-9
J gene: TRBJ1-5
CDR3 length: 17
clone size: few
D gene: TRBD1
CDR3 protein: CASSLGGQGLSNQPQHF
CDR3 DNA: TGTGCCAGCAGCTTAGGGGGACAGGGGTTAAGCAATCAGCCCCAGCATTTT

V gene: TRBV5-6
J gene: TRBJ2-1
CDR3 length: 12
clone size: -
D gene: -
CDR3 protein: CASSLIHNEQFF
CDR3 DNA: TGTGCCAGCAGCTTGATTCATAATGAGCAGTTCTTC

V gene: TRBV29-1
J gene: TRBJ2-5
CDR3 length: 13
clone size: few
D gene: -
CDR3 protein: CSVATGSQETQYF
CDR3 DNA: TGCAGCGTGGCGACAGGTTCCCAAGAGACCCAGTACTTC

V gene: TRBV28
J gene: TRBJ2-5
CDR3 length: 15
clone size: -
D gene: TRBD1
CDR3 protein: CASSLPGQTLETQYF
CDR3 DNA: TGTGCCAGCAGTTTACCGGGACAGACCCTAGAGACCCAGTACTTC

V gene: TRBV2
J gene: TRBJ2-7
CDR3 length: 14
clone size: -
D gene: TRBD1
CDR3 protein: CASSFGTGGYEQYF
CDR3 DNA: TGTGCCAGCAGTTTCGGGACAGGAGGCTACGAGCAGTACTTC

V gene: TRBV18
J gene: TRBJ1-4
CDR3 length: 14
clone size: -
D gene: -
CDR3 protein: CASSPEATNEKLFF
CDR3 DNA: TGTGCCAGCTCACCCGAGGCTACAAATGAAAAACTGTTTTTT

V gene: TRBV29-1
J gene: TRBJ2-2
CDR3 length: 14
clone size: -
D gene: -
CDR3 protein: CSVERRANTGELFF
CDR3 DNA: TGCAGCGTTGAGCGCAGGGCTAACACCGGGGAGCTGTTTTTT

V gene: TRBV6-6
J gene: TRBJ1-2
CDR3 length: 12
clone size: -
D gene: TRBD1
CDR3 protein: CASEGQVLGYTF
CDR3 DNA: TGTGCCAGCGAGGGACAGGTCCTTGGCTACACCTTC

V gene: TRBV9
J gene: TRBJ1-5
CDR3 length: 14
clone size: few
D gene: -
CDR3 protein: CASSAQGGSQPQHF
CDR3 DNA: TGTGCCAGCAGCGCCCAAGGGGGTAGTCAGCCCCAGCATTTT

V gene: TRBV18
J gene: TRBJ2-3
CDR3 length: 14
clone size: -
D gene: -
CDR3 protein: CASSPYSGTDTQYF
CDR3 DNA: TGTGCCAGCTCACCGTATAGCGGCACAGATACGCAGTATTTT